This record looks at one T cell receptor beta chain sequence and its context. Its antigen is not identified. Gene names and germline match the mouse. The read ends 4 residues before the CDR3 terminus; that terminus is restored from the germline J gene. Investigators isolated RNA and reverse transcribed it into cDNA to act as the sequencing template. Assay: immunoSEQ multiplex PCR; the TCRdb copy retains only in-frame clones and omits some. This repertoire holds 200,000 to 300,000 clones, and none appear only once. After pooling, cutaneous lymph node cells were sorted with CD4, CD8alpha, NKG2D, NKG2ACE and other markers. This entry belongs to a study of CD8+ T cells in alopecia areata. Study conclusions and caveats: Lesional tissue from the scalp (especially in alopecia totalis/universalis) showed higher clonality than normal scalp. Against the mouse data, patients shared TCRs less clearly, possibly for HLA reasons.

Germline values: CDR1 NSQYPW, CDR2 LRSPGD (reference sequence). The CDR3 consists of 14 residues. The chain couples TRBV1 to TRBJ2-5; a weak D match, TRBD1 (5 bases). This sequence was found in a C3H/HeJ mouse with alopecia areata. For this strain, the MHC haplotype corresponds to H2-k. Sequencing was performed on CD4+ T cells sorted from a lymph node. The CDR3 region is CTCSAAAGKDTQYF. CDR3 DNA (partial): TGCACCTGCAGTGCGGCGGCAGGGAAGGAC.